This is a list of T cell receptor beta chains from one sample in a study of blood T cell repertoires in COVID-19. Some clones are missing from TCRdb's copy, which holds only in-frame ones; the method was immunoSEQ multiplex PCR. The profile covers approximately 54,000 clones, with around nine tenths appearing a single time and 4% taken by the ten largest. Material for sequencing was peripheral blood. The receptors originated from a man between 50 and 59 years old with acute or convalescent COVID-19. Each CDR3 is given with its conserved first and last residue. The D gene is left open where the match is weak. Clone size appears in some rows only: once, few, many, or a class for an expanded clone.

cdr3_nt	cdr3_aa	d_call	clone_size	v_call	j_call
TGTGCCAGCAGACCGACAGTCTCTGGAAACACCATATATTTT	CASRPTVSGNTIYF	NA	NA	TRBV6-6	TRBJ1-3
TGTGCCAGCATCCCGGGACAGATGACCGGGGAGCTGTTTTTT	CASIPGQMTGELFF	TRBD1	NA	TRBV6-1	TRBJ2-2
TGTGCCAGCAGCCCGGGGACATTCATCTCCTACGAGCAGTACTTC	CASSPGTFISYEQYF	NA	NA	TRBV7-9	TRBJ2-7
TGCGCCAGCAGCACCATCGGGGGCACCGGGGAGCTGTTTTTT	CASSTIGGTGELFF	NA	NA	TRBV4-1	TRBJ2-2
TGCGCCAGCAGCTTGGAAAAGACAGGGGGCACTTCACCCCTCCACTTT	CASSLEKTGGTSPLHF	TRBD1	NA	TRBV5-1	TRBJ1-6
TGTGCCAGCAGTGAAAGACTTTTTGGGACAGGGAACTCTGGAAACACCATATATTTT	CASSERLFGTGNSGNTIYF	TRBD1	few	TRBV6-1	TRBJ1-3
TGCGCCAGCAGCACGACAGGGGGCGGTCCACCGGCTGCTTTCTTT	CASSTTGGGPPAAFF	TRBD1	NA	TRBV5-1	TRBJ1-1
TGTGCCAGCAGTGAAGGTCGCAGGGGCACTGAAGCTTTCTTT	CASSEGRRGTEAFF	NA	few	TRBV2	TRBJ1-1
TGTGCCAGTAGTATGCGGGGGCCGTACCAAGAGACCCAGTACTTC	CASSMRGPYQETQYF	NA	NA	TRBV19	TRBJ2-5
TGTGCCACCAGCAGGGGACAGGGAAACGGGGAGCTGTTTTTT	CATSRGQGNGELFF	TRBD1	NA	TRBV15	TRBJ2-2
TGTGCCAGCAGCGCCCGACTATTACAGGGGGCTAGCGCTGGAAACACCATATATTTT	CASSARLLQGASAGNTIYF	TRBD1	few	TRBV9	TRBJ1-3
TGTGCCAGCTGCGGCGGGGGGCCAGATACGCAGTATTTT	CASCGGGPDTQYF	TRBD2	NA	TRBV28	TRBJ2-3
TGTGCCAGCAGCCAAGAATGGAGCGGTGTTGGCTACACCTTC	CASSQEWSGVGYTF	NA	NA	TRBV3-1/TRBV3-2	TRBJ1-2
TGTGCCAGCTCACCGGGACAGTTCTACGAGCAGTACTTC	CASSPGQFYEQYF	TRBD1	NA	TRBV18	TRBJ2-7
TGTGCCAGCAGTGAGGGGGGGGGCGCACACGAGACCCAGTACTTC	CASSEGGGAHETQYF	NA	NA	TRBV25-1	TRBJ2-5
TGTGCCAGCAGCCAGTTGGCCGCGAACACTGAAGCTTTCTTT	CASSQLAANTEAFF	NA	once	TRBV5-4	TRBJ1-1
TGTGCCAGCAGCGTAGGAGGCGGGAGGGGATCGGATACGCAGTATTTT	CASSVGGGRGSDTQYF	TRBD2	NA	TRBV9	TRBJ2-3
TGTGCCAGCGGGGGACAGGGACTATTCACAGATACGCAGTATTTT	CASGGQGLFTDTQYF	TRBD1	NA	TRBV2	TRBJ2-3
TGTGCCAGCAGCCTCCCCGGCTACACCTTC	CASSLPGYTF	NA	few	TRBV25-1	TRBJ1-2
TGTGCCAGCAGAGATAGTTACAATGAGCAGTTCTTC	CASRDSYNEQFF	NA	NA	TRBV6-5	TRBJ2-1
TGTGCCAGCTCACCAGGGAGCGGCGAAAAACTGTTTTTT	CASSPGSGEKLFF	NA	NA	TRBV18	TRBJ1-4
TGTGCCACCAGTGATTTGGCTAGTTTTAGCACAGATACGCAGTATTTT	CATSDLASFSTDTQYF	NA	NA	TRBV24-1	TRBJ2-3
TGTGCCACCAGCGCCTCGGGACAGGGTTCTGGCTACACCTTC	CATSASGQGSGYTF	TRBD1	NA	TRBV24-1	TRBJ1-2
TGTGCCAGCAGCTTAGATCTCCCGGGCTCCTACGAGCAGTACTTC	CASSLDLPGSYEQYF	NA	once	TRBV11-2	TRBJ2-7
TGTGCTAGCAGCTCGGGACTAGCGCTTAACAATGAGCAGTTCTTC	CASSSGLALNNEQFF	TRBD2	once	TRBV7-7	TRBJ2-1
TGTGCCAGCAGCGTAAGGGACAGGGGGCTCACTGAAGCTTTCTTT	CASSVRDRGLTEAFF	TRBD1	NA	TRBV9	TRBJ1-1
TGTGCCAGTAGTATAGGGCAGGGGGCTGGTTACAATGAGCAGTTCTTC	CASSIGQGAGYNEQFF	TRBD1	NA	TRBV19	TRBJ2-1
TGTGCCAGCTACGACGGGTCAGGGGTTTACGGCAATCAGCCCCAGCATTTT	CASYDGSGVYGNQPQHF	NA	NA	TRBV28	TRBJ1-5
TGTGCCAGCAGTTCGTCTGACACTGAAGCTTTCTTT	CASSSSDTEAFF	NA	NA	TRBV7-6	TRBJ1-1
TGTGCCAGCAGCTCCGGGACAAGTAACTCTAATGAAAAACTGTTTTTT	CASSSGTSNSNEKLFF	NA	NA	TRBV11-2	TRBJ1-4
TGTGCCAGCAGGACCGACAGGGGATTGCGCACTGAAGCTTTCTTT	CASRTDRGLRTEAFF	TRBD1	NA	TRBV2	TRBJ1-1
TGCGCCAGCAGTACCGGGACTAGCAGTTTCGACGAGCAGTACTTC	CASSTGTSSFDEQYF	TRBD2	NA	TRBV10-1	TRBJ2-7
TGTGCCAGCAGTTTTGACAGGGTCTATGGCTACACCTTC	CASSFDRVYGYTF	TRBD1	NA	TRBV12-3/TRBV12-4	TRBJ1-2
TGTGCCAGCAGTTACGGACAGGGGTCTAACTATGGCTACACCTTC	CASSYGQGSNYGYTF	TRBD1	NA	TRBV6-6	TRBJ1-2
TGTGCCAGTAGTATTTATCTAGCGGGGGCGACCGGGGAGCTGTTTTTT	CASSIYLAGATGELFF	TRBD2	once	TRBV19	TRBJ2-2
TGTGCCACCAGCATCAGGGGACAGGGGTTCAAGACCCAGTACTTC	CATSIRGQGFKTQYF	TRBD1	NA	TRBV15	TRBJ2-5
TGCGCCAGTTGGACAGGGAAGGACGGCAATGAGCAGTTCTTC	CASWTGKDGNEQFF	TRBD1	NA	TRBV5-1	TRBJ2-1
TGCGCCAGCAGCGTGGGACTAGAAGAGACCCAGTACTTC	CASSVGLEETQYF	TRBD2	few	TRBV5-1	TRBJ2-5
TGTGCCTGGAGTGCCGTGGCGGGTTGGGTAGGGACCCAGTACTTC	CAWSAVAGWVGTQYF	NA	NA	TRBV30	TRBJ2-5
TGTGCCACCGCGACAGGGGCTACCTACGAGCAGTACTTC	CATATGATYEQYF	TRBD1	NA	TRBV24-1	TRBJ2-7
TGTGCCAGCAGCTTACCCACGGGGGCTAGCGGGGAAAAAGAGACCCAGTACTTC	CASSLPTGASGEKETQYF	TRBD2	NA	TRBV5-4	TRBJ2-5
TGTGCCACCAGTGACCCTGGGACAGACGAGCAGTACTTC	CATSDPGTDEQYF	TRBD1	once	TRBV24-1	TRBJ2-7
TGTGCCAGCAGCTCCCGGACTAGACTTGGGCCCTACAATGAGCAGTTCTTC	CASSSRTRLGPYNEQFF	TRBD2	NA	TRBV11-2	TRBJ2-1
TGTGCCATCAGTGGGTTAGCGGGAGGCTTCTCCTACAATGAGCAGTTCTTC	CAISGLAGGFSYNEQFF	TRBD2	NA	TRBV10-3	TRBJ2-1
TGTGCCAGCAATGGGGACAGTACCCCGAACACTGAAGCTTTCTTT	CASNGDSTPNTEAFF	TRBD1	few	TRBV2	TRBJ1-1
TGTGCCAGCAGCTTCGGGACAGAAAGGACCGGGGAGCTGTTTTTT	CASSFGTERTGELFF	TRBD1	few	TRBV11-2	TRBJ2-2
TGTGCCAGCAGCTTCGGGTTCACCGCCAAGATTAGCTCCTACAATGAGCAGTTCTTC	CASSFGFTAKISSYNEQFF	NA	NA	TRBV5-4	TRBJ2-1
TGCGCCAGCAGCCAAGATCGATATGGAGGCACTGAAGCTTTCTTT	CASSQDRYGGTEAFF	NA	medium-sized	TRBV4-1	TRBJ1-1
TGTGCCACCAGCAGTTGGGACAGGGAACTGGACGAGCAGTACTTC	CATSSWDRELDEQYF	TRBD1	NA	TRBV15	TRBJ2-7
TGTGCCAGCAGCTTACAGGGGGGCAATCAGCCCCAGCATTTT	CASSLQGGNQPQHF	TRBD1	NA	TRBV9	TRBJ1-5